The 16 T cell receptor beta chains below come from one sample, sequenced in a study of a mutant IDH1 vaccine in newly diagnosed glioma. The time point is: week 23, last vaccination. The vaccine gave 300 ug of a 20-mer mutant IDH1 peptide subcutaneously per dose. TCRdb's copy holds only in-frame clones and misses some; the assay was immunoSEQ multiplex PCR. Of some 30,000 clones detected, around 89% appear once; the ten largest clones hold approximately 2.4%. The antigens of these receptors remain unknown. The sample consisted of PBMCs, taken from a glioma patient whose treatment included an IDH1 peptide vaccine. All receptors derive from a man aged 35-49 years with glioma.

The V call is TRBV5-6, the J call TRBJ1-6; a possible D gene is TRBD1 (5 bases). Per germline, CDR1 SGHDT and CDR2 YYEEEE. The length of the CDR3 is 16 residues. Trimming removed 5 bases at V and 8 bases at J, with 20 bases between. The CDR3 DNA sequence: TGTGCCAGCAGTCCAAAGGTGGCAGGGTATTATTCACCCCTCCACTTT. Amino acids: CASSPKVAGYYSPLHF.

The chain links TRBV5-6 to TRBJ1-4; 7 nucleotides agree with TRBD1. The length of the CDR3 is 14 residues. Per the germline V gene, CDR1 is SGHDT and CDR2 is YYEEEE. The V segment lost 0 bases and the J segment 8 bases; nucleotides outside the gene matches: 4. Here the CDR3 DNA reads TGTGCCAGCAGCTTGGGGCAGGGGGTGGAAAAACTGTTTTTT. This sequence encodes CASSLGQGVEKLFF.

By share of the sample, this clone is medium-sized (0.01 to 0.1%). The chain employs TRBV25-1 and TRBJ2-7; D remains unclear. Germline CDR1 and CDR2: MGHDK and SYGVNS. The V gene lost 3 bases and the J gene lost 0 bases, with 9 bases spanning the gap. The CDR3 has 14 amino acids. CDR3 residues: CASSETRSSYEQYF. The CDR3 DNA reads TGTGCCAGCAGTGAGACCAGGAGCTCCTACGAGCAGTACTTC.

The chain couples TRBV11-3 to TRBJ1-2, with D unclear. This CDR3 has 14 residues. CDR1 SGHNT and CDR2 YENEEA come from the germline V gene. The germline V and J ends were trimmed by 1 base and 4 bases, with 10 bases remaining between them. The CDR3 protein is CASSLALWAYGYTF. CDR3 bases: TGTGCCAGCAGCTTAGCCTTATGGGCCTATGGCTACACCTTC.

In this sample, this clone turned up once. The V call is TRBV28, the J call TRBJ2-7; 8 bases are shared with TRBD2. This CDR3 is 16 amino acids long. V lost 5 bases, J lost 7 bases, and 16 bases stayed unmatched. Germline V lookup: CDR1 MDHEN, CDR2 SYDVKM. The CDR3 bases are TGTGCCAGCAGTCGTGCCGACGGGGGGGGTACCGGGGAGCAGTACTTC. It codes for CASSRADGGGTGEQYF.

The chain joins TRBV5-1 to TRBJ1-2, with 7 bases matching TRBD1. Per germline, CDR1 SGHRS and CDR2 YFSETQ. Losses at the gene ends were 6 bases for V and 2 bases for J; bases not matched to a gene: 7. This CDR3 has 14 residues. The DNA of the CDR3 is TGCGCCAGCACCCGGGACAGAGAGAACTATGGCTACACCTTC. Protein: CASTRDRENYGYTF.

V gene TRBV28 combines with J gene TRBJ1-2, with D unresolved. With 6 bases removed from V and 9 bases from J, the gap between germline ends came to 20 bases. This CDR3 has 14 amino acids. CDR1 is MDHEN and CDR2 is SYDVKM in the germline V gene. CDR3 protein: CASSAPGVRVSYTF. CDR3 DNA: TGTGCCAGCAGCGCCCCGGGCGTTCGGGTTAGCTACACCTTC.

CDR3 sequence (DNA): TGTGCCAGCAGTACCAGCGGGAGCTGGAACGGGGAGCTGTTTTTT. Its translation: CASSTSGSWNGELFF. This sequence joins TRBV6-5 and TRBJ2-2; 8 nucleotides line up with TRBD2. With 5 bases clipped from V and 7 bases from J, the junction kept 9 bases outside the gene matches. Germline CDR1 and CDR2: MNHEY and SVGAGI. The CDR3 loop spans 15 amino acids.

This chain links TRBV19 with TRBJ2-2; the D gene could be TRBD1 or TRBD2 (6 bases each). Per the germline V gene, CDR1 is LNHDA and CDR2 is SQIVND (reference sequence). CDR3 length equals 16 residues. Trimming stripped 5 bases from V and 5 bases from J, with 18 bases between. Here the CDR3 reads CASSRGKDRSTGELFF. In DNA form, the CDR3 reads TGTGCCAGTAGTCGGGGGAAGGACAGATCGACCGGGGAGCTGTTTTTT.

This clone has a single count. The chain carries TRBV29-1 and TRBJ2-2, with D possibly being TRBD1 (5 bases). CDR1 and CDR2 from the germline V gene are SQVTM and ANQGSEA. This CDR3 comprises 13 residues. V was cut by 6 bases and J by 5 bases, with 13 bases left in between. CDR3 residues: CSVDGAGTGELFF. In DNA, the CDR3 is TGCAGCGTCGATGGAGCAGGGACCGGGGAGCTGTTTTTT.

The chain carries TRBV2 and TRBJ1-5, with D tentatively TRBD1 (6 bases). The V gene lost 5 bases and the J gene lost 6 bases, with 17 bases spanning the gap. The CDR3 extends over 15 amino acids. Germline V gene data show CDR1 as SNHLY and CDR2 as FYNNEI. The CDR3 spells CASSSFLSTGQPQHF. The CDR3 DNA sequence: TGTGCCAGCAGTTCCTTCCTGTCGACAGGTCAGCCCCAGCATTTT.

The chain is built from TRBV18 and TRBJ2-2, with D hard to call. Per the germline V gene, CDR1 is KGHSH and CDR2 is LQKENI. Trimming removed 3 bases at V and 5 bases at J, with 7 bases between. CDR3 length equals 13 residues. CDR3: CASSPGPTGELFF. DNA for the CDR3: TGTGCCAGCTCACCCGGACCAACCGGGGAGCTGTTTTTT.

This clone was seen only once. The CDR3 region is CASSQEPGSGNTIYF. The CDR3 DNA follows: TGCGCCAGCAGCCAAGAGCCGGGATCCGGAAACACCATATATTTT. The gene calls are TRBV4-1 and TRBJ1-3, with unresolved D. CDR1 is MGHRA and CDR2 is YSYEKL in the germline V gene. This CDR3 is 15 amino acids long. Trimming shortened V by 0 bases and J by 4 bases, and 10 bases separated the two germline ends.

The chain has TRBV28 and TRBJ1-5; a weak D match, TRBD1 (6 bases). Germline assignment: CDR1 MDHEN and CDR2 SYDVKM. The V gene lost 2 bases and the J gene lost 12 bases, with 20 bases spanning the gap. The CDR3 covers 15 residues. The CDR3 protein is CASSLRGWGALHQHF. DNA of the CDR3: TGTGCCAGCAGTTTAAGGGGATGGGGGGCCTTACACCAGCATTTT.

The chain uses TRBV5-6 and TRBJ2-3, with D perhaps matching TRBD1 or TRBD2 (5 bases each). The germline gives CDR1 SGHDT, CDR2 YYEEEE. Trimming took off 3 bases at V and 4 bases at J, with 15 bases between the two ends. This CDR3 is built from 15 residues. The DNA of the CDR3 is TGTGCCAGCAGCTCCGGGGACCGGCTACCAGATACGCAGTATTTT. Protein sequence: CASSSGDRLPDTQYF. Based on the CDR3 plus reference TRBV5-6 and TRBJ2-3, the full variable domain is DAGVTQSPTHLIKTRGQQVTLRCSPKSGHDTVSWYQQALGQGPQFIFQYYEEEERQRGNFPDRFSGHQFPNYSSELNVNALLLGDSALYLCASSSGDRLPDTQYFGPGTRLTVL.

A note on this clone: The same CDR3 arises from other DNA sequences in this sample as well. The V call is TRBV7-9, the J call TRBJ1-2, with 11 bases fitting TRBD1. This CDR3 region has 14 residues. CDR1 and CDR2 from the germline V gene are SEHNR and FQNEAQ (reference sequence). The V gene end was trimmed by 3 bases and the J gene end by 8 bases; junction bases not matched to a gene: 5. CDR3 sequence: CASSLGTGGRGYTF. Written as DNA, the CDR3 is TGTGCCAGCAGCTTGGGGACAGGGGGTAGGGGCTACACCTTC.